Described below is a single TCR beta chain sequence and its context. The source of the sample is a study of blood T cell repertoires in COVID-19. Overall study: Both acute and convalescent COVID-19 samples were obtained from the United States, Italy and Spain. PBMCs, B-cell-depleted T cells, or T cells were the source of the cDNA or gDNA that made up the material.

V dropped 7 bases and J dropped 0; count of bases not matched to a gene: 13. CDR1 and CDR2 from the germline V gene are SGHRS and YFSETQ. The CDR3 spans 17 residues. Original processing methods: Nucleated cell counts were estimated from reference gene primer amplification. The table came from immunoSEQ multiplex PCR; TCRdb's copy has only in-frame clones and leaves some out. The D gene and trimming were derived from the DNA, and the V and J assignments and clone size from that table. This sample has 35,000 to 40,000 clones, with around four fifths found just once. The sequence was collected from a man in his fifties with active or convalescent COVID-19. Material: peripheral blood. The chain uses TRBV5-1 and TRBJ2-1; TRBD2 matches at 7 bases. In nucleotides, the CDR3 is TGCGCCAGCTACCCGCTGGGAGGGTTAAGCTCCTACAATGAGCAGTTCTTC. Translating it yields CASYPLGGLSSYNEQFF.